A selection of T cell receptor beta chains follows, all from one sample in a study of cytomegalovirus exposure and HLA in healthy donors. Clones were sequenced by immunoSEQ multiplex PCR, and TCRdb holds only the in-frame ones, with some missing. The sample contains some 130,000 clones, approximately 71% of which appear only once. Sequenced: PBMCs. Receptor source: a man under 40 in good health and CMV-seronegative. Both conserved end residues are part of each CDR3. The order of the fields is CDR3 DNA, CDR3 protein, D gene, clone size, J gene, V gene. D genes are given only for firm matches. Only some rows state a clone size, as once, few, many or a class for expanded clones.

TGTGCTAGCAGCTTAGAGCTAGCCACCTACAATGAGCAGTTCTTC | CASSLELATYNEQFF | - | - | TRBJ2-1 | TRBV7-7
TGTGCCAGCAGTACGCAAGCGGGAGGGCCCGGGACCCAGTACTTC | CASSTQAGGPGTQYF | TRBD2 | - | TRBJ2-5 | TRBV28
TGTGCCAGCAGTATTATCGGAGGGACTGAAGCTTTCTTT | CASSIIGGTEAFF | - | - | TRBJ1-1 | TRBV27
TGTGCCAGCGAATCGACTGAGAACACCGGGGAGCTGTTTTTT | CASESTENTGELFF | - | once | TRBJ2-2 | TRBV6-1
TGCGCCAGCAGCAGGGGAGGCCGGCCCACTGAAGCTTTCTTT | CASSRGGRPTEAFF | - | - | TRBJ1-1 | TRBV5-1
TGTGCCAGCAGCGGGGGGCTAGCGGATATTAATGAGCAGTTCTTC | CASSGGLADINEQFF | - | - | TRBJ2-1 | TRBV25-1
TGTGCCAGCAGCCCGCGGGCTAGCGGACAAGAGACCCAGTACTTC | CASSPRASGQETQYF | TRBD2 | - | TRBJ2-5 | TRBV9
TGTGCCAGCAGTTTCGACAGGGGGACGAACACCGGGGAGCTGTTTTTT | CASSFDRGTNTGELFF | TRBD1 | few | TRBJ2-2 | TRBV27
TGTGCCAGTAGTATTGGGACAGGGGTCTCCGGGGAGCTGTTTTTT | CASSIGTGVSGELFF | TRBD1 | - | TRBJ2-2 | TRBV19
TGTGCCAGCAGCTTGTACTTAGCGGGAGGTGGAGGGGATGAGCAGTTCTTC | CASSLYLAGGGGDEQFF | TRBD2 | - | TRBJ2-1 | TRBV5-4
TGTGCCAGCAGCTTACTTGGGACTAGTCGAGAGACCCAGTACTTC | CASSLLGTSRETQYF | TRBD2 | - | TRBJ2-5 | TRBV7-9
TGTGCCAGCAGCTGGGGGGAGGGGGCAGATACGCAGTATTTT | CASSWGEGADTQYF | - | few | TRBJ2-3 | TRBV7-2
TGTGCCAGCAGAAAAACACGGGGGACCAACCCTATAGTGAGCACCGGGGAGCTGTTTTTT | CASRKTRGTNPIVSTGELFF | - | - | TRBJ2-2 | TRBV19
TGTGCCAGCAGTTTGGGACCGGGAGCGTCCGAGCAGTACTTC | CASSLGPGASEQYF | - | - | TRBJ2-7 | TRBV27
TGTGCCAGCAGGATTGGGATTGAGACGGGAGAAAAACTGTTTTTT | CASRIGIETGEKLFF | - | - | TRBJ1-4 | TRBV6-5
TGTGCCAGCAGTCCAATTTCCGGGACAGGGGTCACCGGGGAGCTGTTTTTT | CASSPISGTGVTGELFF | TRBD1 | - | TRBJ2-2 | TRBV27
TGTGCCAGCAGCTCTCCCATGTGGACAGGGCTCGGGGAGCAGTACTTC | CASSSPMWTGLGEQYF | TRBD1 | - | TRBJ2-7 | TRBV5-6
TGTGCCAGCGCCGGACTAGCGGGAGGAGGAGAGACCCAGTACTTC | CASAGLAGGGETQYF | TRBD2 | - | TRBJ2-5 | TRBV2
TGTGCCAGCAGCCCGGACAGCGAAGAGACCCAGTACTTC | CASSPDSEETQYF | - | few | TRBJ2-5 | TRBV7-9
TGTGCCAGCTGGCAGGGGACTGAAGCTTTCTTT | CASWQGTEAFF | - | - | TRBJ1-1 | TRBV2
TGTGCCAGCAGCTTGGCGCCCAGGAACGAAGCTTTCTTT | CASSLAPRNEAFF | - | - | TRBJ1-1 | TRBV5-4
TGTGCCAGCAGCATGGACAGGGCAGATGCAACTAATGAAAAACTGTTTTTT | CASSMDRADATNEKLFF | TRBD1 | - | TRBJ1-4 | TRBV5-5
TGTGCCAGCAGAGGGACAGGGGGCTATGAGCAGTTCTTC | CASRGTGGYEQFF | TRBD1 | - | TRBJ2-1 | TRBV28
TGTGCCATCAGTGGACGACTAGCAGACGAGCAGTACTTC | CAISGRLADEQYF | TRBD2 | - | TRBJ2-7 | TRBV10-3
TGCGCCAGCAGCTTGGGGGCAGCTCAAAATGAAAAACTGTTTTTT | CASSLGAAQNEKLFF | - | - | TRBJ1-4 | TRBV5-1
TGCGCCAGCAGCTTGGATAGCACCCATGAGCAGTTCTTC | CASSLDSTHEQFF | - | - | TRBJ2-1 | TRBV5-1